This TCR beta chain derives from a study of shared clonotypes between healthy human individuals. Notes on this clone: Its antigen is not identified.

J gave up 10 bases and V 3 bases, and 8 bases lay outside the gene matches. The CDR3 contains 16 residues. Germline values: CDR1 MDHEN, CDR2 SYDVKM. It was into CD45RA+ naive and CD45RA-negative memory subsets that the CD4+ cells were split. In the original analysis: For the immunoSEQ data, sequences were junction-only without quality scores, so filtering differed. Repertoires were generated with immunoSEQ multiplex PCR, while TCRdb's copy carries only in-frame clones and drops some. The V and J calls and the clone size are those of that table, but D and trimming were determined from the DNA. The repertoire holds around 1 million clones, with approximately 80% as singletons. The study, taken as a whole, reports: Since donors were few, the genetic and exposure-history diversity represented was limited. What naive subsets generally showed was a larger estimated richness than memory subsets showed.

This sequence joins TRBV28 and TRBJ2-1; 14 bases are a match to TRBD2. The sequence derives from a man between 18 and 29 years old in good health. The sequenced material came from memory CD4+ T cells sorted from blood. The subset denotes: CD45RA-negative fraction. The CDR3 region has the DNA TGTGCCAGCAGTTTCCCGACTAGCGGGAGGGCCAAGGAGCAGTTCTTC. It encodes CASSFPTSGRAKEQFF.